The present T cell receptor beta chain was sequenced within a study of blood T cell repertoires in COVID-19. Study-level background: Italy, Spain and the United States were the sources of the convalescent and acute COVID-19 samples. Sources were T cells, B-cell-depleted T cells, or PBMCs; the material itself was cDNA or gDNA.

The method was immunoSEQ multiplex PCR; TCRdb's version includes in-frame clones alone and lacks a portion of them. Of roughly 200,000 clones detected, about nine tenths appear once; the ten largest clones hold approximately 6.1%. The CDR3 runs 15 residues. After removal of 1 base from V and 2 bases from J, the junction contained 2 bases not matched to a gene. The germline V gene encodes CDR1 LNHDA and CDR2 SQIVND (reference sequence). The sequencing sample was made of peripheral blood. The V gene is TRBV19, the J gene TRBJ2-1, with 7 bases lining up with TRBD2. The TCR comes from an older man with acute or convalescent COVID-19. CDR3 nucleotide sequence: TGTGCCAGTAGTATAGCTAGCGGCACCTACAATGAGCAGTTCTTC. This encodes CASSIASGTYNEQFF.